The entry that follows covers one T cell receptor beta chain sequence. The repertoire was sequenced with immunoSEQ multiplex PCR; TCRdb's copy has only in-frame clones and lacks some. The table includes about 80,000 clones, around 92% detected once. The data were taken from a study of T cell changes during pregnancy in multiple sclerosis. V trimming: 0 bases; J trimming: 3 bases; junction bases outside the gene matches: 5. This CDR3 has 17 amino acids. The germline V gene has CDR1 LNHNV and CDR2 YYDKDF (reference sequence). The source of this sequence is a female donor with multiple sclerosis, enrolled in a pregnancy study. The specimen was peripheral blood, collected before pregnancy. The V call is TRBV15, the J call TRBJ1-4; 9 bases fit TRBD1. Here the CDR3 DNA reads TGTGCCACCAGCAGAGAGGGGACAGGGTCGGCTAATGAAAAACTGTTTTTT. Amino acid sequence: CATSREGTGSANEKLFF.